Presented here are 26 T cell receptor beta chains from one specimen sequenced in a study of beta chain features in type 1 diabetes. Isolated RNA was reverse transcribed in full, so expressed TCRB transcripts were sequenced. Produced via immunoSEQ multiplex PCR; TCRdb's table is partial and in-frame only. The profile shows roughly 450,000 clones, around 14% of them singletons. The sequenced material came from naive CD4+ T cells from blood. The receptors derive from a man aged 25 to 45 in good health.

The chain has TRBV29-1 and TRBJ1-2; D unclear. Between the trimmed V and J ends, which lost 1 base and 3 bases, there was a span of 6 bases. This CDR3 is built from 12 residues. Germline CDR1 reads SQVTM; CDR2 reads ANQGSEA. CDR3 sequence (DNA): TGCAGCGTTGAAGGAGGATACTATGGCTACACCTTC. The encoded protein is CSVEGGYYGYTF.

This clone was counted a few times. This chain connects TRBV12-5 to TRBJ2-1; D is unresolved. The V end was cut by 1 base, the J end by 13 bases, with 8 bases between. CDR3 length equals 11 residues. CDR1 is LGHNT and CDR2 is FRNRAP in the germline V gene. This chain's CDR3 is CASGLDLGQFF. The CDR3 bases are TGTGCTAGTGGTTTGGATTTAGGACAGTTCTTC.

This clone was found a few times. This chain connects TRBV30 to TRBJ2-7; D might be TRBD1 (6 bases). This CDR3 has 13 residues. V lost 0 bases and J 6 bases, leaving 12 bases between the germline ends. Germline assignment: CDR1 GTSNPN and CDR2 SVGIG (reference sequence). The CDR3: CAWSVRDTGEQYV. The CDR3 nucleotides are TGTGCCTGGAGTGTAAGGGACACGGGCGAGCAGTACGTC.

This clone appeared a few times. The rearrangement links TRBV7-2 to TRBJ2-5, with D possibly TRBD2 on 5 matching bases. Germline-derived CDR1 and CDR2 are SGHTA and FQGNSA. The CDR3 runs 14 residues. Trimming cost V 0 bases and J 1 base, with 6 bases left between them. CDR3 DNA: TGTGCCAGCAGCTTAGCGCGGGTCCAAGAGACCCAGTACTTC. This translates into CASSLARVQETQYF.

The chain carries TRBV6-6 and TRBJ2-5; 9 positions match TRBD1. The V gene's germline CDR1 is MNHNY and CDR2 SVGAGI (reference sequence). This CDR3 has 15 amino acids. V lost 6 bases to trimming and J lost 5 bases; unmatched junction nucleotides: 10. CDR3 region: CASRRPGQGLETQYF. The CDR3 DNA sequence: TGTGCCAGCAGACGTCCGGGACAGGGTCTGGAGACCCAGTACTTC.

The CDR3 reads CASSPPALLTQYF. In nucleotides, the CDR3 is TGTGCCAGCAGCCCCCCCGCGCTGCTTACGCAGTATTTT. The gene calls are TRBV11-2 and TRBJ2-3; D is ambiguous. This CDR3 is 13 amino acids long. Per the germline V gene, CDR1 is SGHAT and CDR2 is FQNNGV. V was clipped by 5 bases and J by 8 bases, with 14 bases between them. Full variable domain (missing parts from reference TRBV11-2 and TRBJ2-3): EAGVAQSPRYKIIEKRQSVAFWCNPISGHATLYWYQQILGQGPKLLIQFQNNGVVDDSQLPKDRFSAERLKGVDSTLKIQPAKLEDSAVYLCASSPPALLTQYFGPGTRLTVL.

The table lists this clone with many counts. V gene TRBV7-9 combines with J gene TRBJ2-7; D is perhaps TRBD2 (5 bases). Germline V lookup: CDR1 SEHNR, CDR2 FQNEAQ (reference sequence). The CDR3 has 12 residues. V lost 10 bases to trimming and J lost 0 bases, with 10 bases between them. CDR3 sequence reads: CATGDSSYEQYF. The CDR3 bases are TGTGCCACCGGGGATAGCTCCTACGAGCAGTACTTC.

V usage is TRBV11-3 and J usage is TRBJ2-7; unclear D gene. CDR1 SGHNT and CDR2 YENEEA come from the germline V gene. Trimming took 5 bases from V and 6 from J, leaving 8 bases between them. CDR3 size: 11 residues. CDR3 sequence (DNA): TGTGCCAGCAGCCTAATGGGCGAGCAGTACGTC. This codes for CASSLMGEQYV.

The rearrangement uses TRBV12-5 and TRBJ2-4, with 10 bases identical to TRBD2. The germline gives CDR1 LGHNT, CDR2 FRNRAP. After removal of 0 bases from V and 4 bases from J, the junction contained 6 bases not matched to a gene. The CDR3 length is 17 residues. CDR3 in amino acids: CASGLVGLADRKNIQYF. CDR3 coding DNA: TGTGCTAGTGGTTTGGTTGGACTAGCGGACAGGAAAAACATTCAGTACTTC.

The CDR3 DNA sequence: TGTGCCAGCAGTACATTAGCGGGAGAAGAGACCCAGTACTTC. Translating gives CASSTLAGEETQYF. This chain links TRBV28 with TRBJ2-5; the match to TRBD2 covers 9 bases. Unmatched junction bases numbered 4, after V lost 5 bases and J lost 3 bases. The germline V gene has CDR1 MDHEN and CDR2 SYDVKM. CDR3 size: 14 residues.

This chain joins TRBV29-1 and TRBJ2-7; tentatively, D is TRBD2 (5 bases). Germline CDR1 is SQVTM and CDR2 is ANQGSEA. Trimming stripped 0 bases from V and 6 bases from J, with 12 bases between. The CDR3 totals 13 residues. The CDR3 here is CSVEDLAGGEQYF. DNA for the CDR3: TGCAGCGTTGAAGATCTGGCGGGCGGCGAGCAGTACTTC.

The table lists this clone with a few counts. The V and J genes are TRBV7-2 and TRBJ1-2, with 9 positions matching TRBD1. Trimming at V came to 1 base and at J to 3 bases, leaving 3 bases not matched to a gene. The CDR3 is 15 residues long. Germline-derived CDR1 and CDR2 are SGHTA and FQGNSA. Written as DNA, the CDR3 is TGTGCCAGCAGCTTAGAGGGACAGGGCCACTATGGCTACACCTTC. Translated: CASSLEGQGHYGYTF.

The chain recombines TRBV19 with TRBJ1-2; D gene unclear. This CDR3 contains 14 residues. The ends were cut back, 3 bases at V and 4 bases at J, with 12 bases in the middle. The germline V gene has CDR1 LNHDA and CDR2 SQIVND (reference sequence). The CDR3 loop reads CASSIPRGFYGYTF. The DNA for the CDR3 is TGTGCCAGTAGTATTCCTCGCGGCTTCTATGGCTACACCTTC. The full variable domain, completed using reference TRBV19 and TRBJ1-2, is DGGITQSPKYLFRKEGQNVTLSCEQNLNHDAMYWYRQDPGQGLRLIYYSQIVNDFQKGDIAEGYSVSREKKESFPLTVTSAQKNPTAFYLCASSIPRGFYGYTFGSGTRLTVV.

V gene TRBV10-3 combines with J gene TRBJ2-7; 8 nucleotides line up with TRBD1. The CDR3 is 12 residues long. Germline values: CDR1 ENHRY, CDR2 SYGVKD. Trimming at V came to 4 bases and at J to 6 bases, leaving 2 bases not matched to a gene. The CDR3 DNA is TGTGCCATCAGTGGACAGGGGCGCGAGCAGTACTTC. Protein sequence: CAISGQGREQYF.

The chain is built from TRBV6-5 and TRBJ1-2; D is unclear. V gave up 0 bases and J gave up 9 bases, with 11 bases separating them. The germline CDR1 and CDR2 sequences are MNHEY and SVGAGI. CDR3 length: 13 amino acids. The CDR3 loop reads CASSYSIRWSYTF. CDR3 nucleotides: TGTGCCAGCAGTTACTCAATCCGATGGAGCTACACCTTC.

This clone was observed a few times. The chain links TRBV9 to TRBJ2-1, with D unresolved. CDR1 and CDR2 (germline): SGDLS, YYNGEE. Trimming stripped 0 bases from V and 3 bases from J, with 13 bases between. The CDR3 is 16 amino acids. CDR3 sequence: CASSVGFWEFYNEQFF. The DNA for the CDR3 is TGTGCCAGCAGCGTAGGTTTTTGGGAATTCTACAATGAGCAGTTCTTC.

The chain joins TRBV13 to TRBJ1-6; D not certain. Germline CDR1 and CDR2: PRHDT and FYEKMQ (reference sequence). Trimming left V 6 bases short and J 10 bases short, with 13 bases between. The CDR3 covers 13 residues. For the CDR3, the DNA is TGTGCCAGCAGATACGGACTGGCGTCACCCCTCCACTTT. Translating it yields CASRYGLASPLHF.

This chain connects TRBV7-2 to TRBJ1-3; 7 bases line up with TRBD1. Germline V gene lookup returns CDR1 SGHTA and CDR2 FQGNSA. CDR3 length equals 15 residues. Trimming at V came to 5 bases and at J to 4 bases, leaving 8 bases not matched to a gene. CDR3 in amino acids: CASSRRSGQGNTIYF. The DNA for the CDR3 is TGTGCCAGCAGCAGACGATCGGGACAGGGAAACACCATATATTTT.

V is TRBV29-1 and J is TRBJ1-5; unclear D gene. This CDR3 has 15 residues. The germline V gene has CDR1 SQVTM and CDR2 ANQGSEA. The CDR3 sequence is CGASVGRYSNQPQHF. CDR3 sequence (DNA): TGCGGCGCCAGCGTTGGGCGGTATAGCAATCAGCCCCAGCATTTT.

The sample holds a few counts of this clone. The chain employs TRBV7-2 and TRBJ2-6, with no clear D. The V end lost 5 bases, the J end lost 1 base, and 18 bases lay between the germline ends. This CDR3 has 18 amino acids. Germline V gene lookup returns CDR1 SGHTA and CDR2 FQGNSA. In nucleotides, the CDR3 is TGTGCCAGCAGCCAAGATCTGAGACTCAGATCTGGGGCCAACGTCCTGACTTTC. It encodes CASSQDLRLRSGANVLTF. Looking up the rest from reference TRBV7-2 and TRBJ2-6 gives the full variable domain: GAGVSQSPSNKVTEKGKDVELRCDPISGHTALYWYRQSLGQGLEFLIYFQGNSAPDKSGLPSDRFSAERTGGSVSTLTIQRTQQEDSAVYLCASSQDLRLRSGANVLTFGAGSRLTVL.

This clone was seen a few times. This sequence may be a read error, since a much larger clone differs from it by one base. The V call is TRBV5-6, the J call TRBJ2-7; unclear D gene. The CDR3 has 11 residues. In germline, CDR1 is SGHDT, CDR2 YYEEEE. Trimming took off 4 bases at V and 0 bases at J, with 2 bases between the two ends. The CDR3 spells CASSTSYEQYF. The CDR3 bases are TGTGCCAGCAGCACCTCCTACGAGCAGTACTTC.

This chain joins TRBV9 and TRBJ2-5, with 7 bases lining up with TRBD1. Germline trimming cut 1 base from V and 2 bases from J; bases unmatched to any gene: 8. This CDR3 is built from 16 residues. CDR1 SGDLS and CDR2 YYNGEE come from the germline V gene. CDR3 nucleotide sequence: TGTGCCAGCAGCGTAAGGCCAGGGGGATGGCAAGAGACCCAGTACTTC. Its translation: CASSVRPGGWQETQYF.

The rearrangement uses TRBV5-6 and TRBJ2-7, with D hard to call. Between the trimmed V and J ends, which lost 1 base and 0 bases, there was a span of 5 bases. The CDR3 length is 13 residues. Germline values: CDR1 SGHDT, CDR2 YYEEEE. This CDR3 reads CASSLSVSYEQYF. CDR3 DNA: TGTGCCAGCAGCTTGAGTGTCTCCTACGAGCAGTACTTC. The whole variable domain, filled in from reference TRBV5-6 and TRBJ2-7, reads DAGVTQSPTHLIKTRGQQVTLRCSPKSGHDTVSWYQQALGQGPQFIFQYYEEEERQRGNFPDRFSGHQFPNYSSELNVNALLLGDSALYLCASSLSVSYEQYFGPGTRLTVT.

A note on this clone: This sample includes further DNA sequences coding for the same CDR3. The V call is TRBV29-1, the J call TRBJ2-3; no clear D gene. Trimming took 1 base from V and 1 from J, leaving 3 bases between them. The germline V gene encodes CDR1 SQVTM and CDR2 ANQGSEA. This CDR3 spans 12 amino acids. This CDR3 reads CSVEGGTDTQYF. CDR3 DNA: TGCAGCGTTGAAGGCGGCACAGATACGCAGTATTTT.

The genes are TRBV10-3 and TRBJ2-3; perhaps TRBD2 as D (6 bases). This CDR3 comprises 15 residues. Germline CDR1 is ENHRY and CDR2 is SYGVKD. Trimming took off 3 bases at V and 0 bases at J, with 10 bases between the two ends. Here the CDR3 reads CAISDAGTSTDTQYF. The CDR3 DNA reads as TGTGCCATCAGTGACGCGGGGACTAGCACAGATACGCAGTATTTT.

The table lists this clone with a few counts. One end of the junction does not line up with germline, which may come from a read error. The gene calls are TRBV7-2 and TRBJ2-7; no clear D. The CDR3 totals 13 residues. Germline V gives CDR1 SGHTA, CDR2 FQGNSA. The CDR3 nucleotides read TGTTCCAGCAGCGAACAGAGAACCTACGAGCAGTACTTC. Translated: CSSSEQRTYEQYF.